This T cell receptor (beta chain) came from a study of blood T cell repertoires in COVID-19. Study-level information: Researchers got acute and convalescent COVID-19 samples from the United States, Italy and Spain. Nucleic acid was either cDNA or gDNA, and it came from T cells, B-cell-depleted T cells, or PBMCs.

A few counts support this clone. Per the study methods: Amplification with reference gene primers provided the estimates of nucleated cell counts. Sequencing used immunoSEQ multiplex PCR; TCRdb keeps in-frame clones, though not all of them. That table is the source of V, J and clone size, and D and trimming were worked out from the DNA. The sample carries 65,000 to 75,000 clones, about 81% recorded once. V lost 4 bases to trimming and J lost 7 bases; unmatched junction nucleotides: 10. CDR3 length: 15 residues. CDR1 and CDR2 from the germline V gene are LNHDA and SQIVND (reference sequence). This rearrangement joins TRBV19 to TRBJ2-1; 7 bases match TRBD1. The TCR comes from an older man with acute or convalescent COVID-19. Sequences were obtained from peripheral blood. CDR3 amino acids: CASSRSPRGPNEQFF. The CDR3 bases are TGTGCCAGTAGTAGGTCCCCGAGGGGGCCTAATGAGCAGTTCTTC.